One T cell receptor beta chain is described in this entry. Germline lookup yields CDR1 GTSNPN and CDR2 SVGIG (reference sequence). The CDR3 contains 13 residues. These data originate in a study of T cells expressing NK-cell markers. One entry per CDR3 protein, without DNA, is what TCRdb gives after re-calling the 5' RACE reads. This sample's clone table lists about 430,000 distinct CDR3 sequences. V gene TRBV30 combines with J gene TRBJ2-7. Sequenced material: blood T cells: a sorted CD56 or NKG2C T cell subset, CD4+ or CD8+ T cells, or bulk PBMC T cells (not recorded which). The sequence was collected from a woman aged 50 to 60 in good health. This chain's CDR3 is CAWRKTGLYEQYF.